This T cell receptor beta chain was captured by sequencing in a study of cytomegalovirus exposure and HLA in healthy donors (TCRdb year 2017). Regarding the study in general: According to an earlier analysis of 550 to 750 of the donors, roughly 180 million T cells yielded approximately 120 million unique TCR beta sequences and less than 300 Gb of sequence data. About 310 gigabases of sequencing data and some 85 million unique TCR sequences were included in an early release covering 550 to 800 HLA-typed donors. The genetic ancestry cluster associated with self-reported Caucasian donors included over 65% of the approximately 430 genotyped donors. The study aimed to test whether cataloging public T cell receptors could reveal signatures of past pathogen exposure. The T cell repertoires of some 700 subjects were profiled by immunosequencing and related to cytomegalovirus serostatus. Besides the first cohort of more than 650 subjects, a separate validation cohort made up of about 120 different subjects was used. The study combined high-throughput TCR immunosequencing, statistical association of individual TCRs with disease status, and machine learning to predict cytomegalovirus infection status. To study patterns of TCR occurrence, a later analysis re-analyzed previously published TCR beta repertoires from around 700 donors and added high-resolution HLA genotyping. Rather than drawing on any new phenotypic data, the later analysis identified candidate immune exposures from TCR beta sequences and the way those sequences occurred across donors. An earlier analysis of several hundred of the donors applied high-throughput TCR beta sequencing to assess whether each TCR beta V gene segment acted as functional or pseudogenic. Alongside the repertoire data, information on donor age, sex, ethnicity and CMV serostatus was compiled. In a later genetic analysis, genome-wide SNP genotypes for about 65% of the roughly 700 donors were used, and that subset was treated as a discovery cohort. All discovery cohort repertoires had been generated using a single sequencing platform. Both class I and class II loci were covered by HLA typing, at four-digit resolution. The number of donors typed differed by locus, with 629-630 for A, B, C, DRB1 and DQB1, roughly 550 for DQA1, 600 to 610 for DPA1, and 400 to 490 for DPB1. Four to six DR-DQ haplotypes were handled as single units for association and clustering, since linkage in the cohort was strong. Among 300 to 500 genotyped donors of the cohort, an average of about 240,000 unique TCR beta nucleotide sequences was sequenced per donor, of which 15% to 20% were non-productive. Study-wide conclusions, independent of this receptor: Some 15 rarely observed V segments, including chromosome 9 orphons, were excluded from the earlier analysis of several hundred of the donors because counts were too low. According to a later analysis, most CMV-associated TCR beta chains appeared to be HLA-restricted, and the HLA associations seemed to be driven largely by CMV exposure. A later genetic analysis reported fewer N-insertions in productive TCRs among donors in an Asian-associated ancestry cluster than the roughly 640-donor mean. A further reported finding was that TCR beta sequences accurately predicted the HLA-A and HLA-B alleles for most subjects in the first cohort. Most TCR sequences were seen in very few donors, while some public TCRs were found in many individuals. A cluster of highly shared sequence variants was judged likely to represent a technical artifact of the sequencing pipeline. The only immune exposure information available for the cohort was CMV serostatus. This cohort had only TCR beta chains sequenced, and the lack of alpha or paired-chain data limited which features could be detected. HLA typing was unavailable for some donors at each locus, so association tests used only the typed subset. In both the original and validation cohorts, the classifier was reported to diagnose cytomegalovirus status with high specificity and sensitivity. Compared with equally common non-associated chains, HLA-associated TCR beta chains in a later analysis were more clonally expanded and had lower generation probabilities. In a later genetic analysis, a missense DCLRE1C variant was associated with V-gene and J-gene trimming of TCR beta chains, and the association was replicated in an independent cohort. The study listed 164 TCR beta chains as associated with cytomegalovirus. In a later analysis, 15,000 to 20,000 TCR beta sequences were associated with specific HLA alleles at a false discovery rate of 0.05. The presence/absence analyses assumed that sequencing depth was roughly uniform across donors, and that assumption may not be true. In a later analysis, TCR association rates were found to vary across HLA loci, with the most associated TCRs seen for DRB1 alleles and the fewest for HLA-C alleles. Correlated functional status among segregating V segments might reflect linkage disequilibrium, but an unknown experimental factor could not be ruled out. In vitro tests confirmed that a few of the cytomegalovirus-associated TCR beta chains recognize cytomegalovirus antigens. According to a later analysis, parvovirus B19, influenza, CMV and Epstein-Barr virus appeared linked to several top co-occurrence clusters. The 87-base-pair reads could not distinguish some IMGT-functional V segments, including TRBV6-2 and TRBV6-3, so those segments were excluded. It was suggested by the authors that the approach could potentially be generalized to other disease states and immunological phenotypes. When HLA alleles, especially DR and DQ, strongly co-occurred, attributing TCR associations to individual alleles was difficult. An earlier analysis of some 590 of the donors showed that most TCR beta V segments appeared in productive rearrangements either about 90% or about 30% of the time, which broadly matched IMGT annotations.

The library was made by the immunoSEQ multiplex PCR assay. The multiplex PCR relied on a mix of 60 forward primers for TCR Vbeta segments and 13 reverse primers for TCR Jbeta segments. A multiplex PCR assay on genomic DNA amplified the CDR3 region of rearranged TCR beta genes. On the Illumina HiSeq System, the amplified TCR beta libraries were sequenced as 87-base-pair reads. For the original study's pipeline: A later analysis counted approximately 74 million unique TCR beta chains across the 666 repertoires, and around 12 million of these chains were shared by at least two donors. A nearest-neighbor algorithm error-corrected the raw reads and collapsed the reads into unique sequences, merging closely related sequences to remove PCR and sequencing errors. V, D and J gene segments were assigned by aligning CDR3 sequences to IMGT reference sequences. Each retained sequence needed at least a six-nucleotide match to both a V gene segment and a J gene segment. Rearrangements were classified as productive when the CDR3 lacked stop codons and remained in frame with V and J, and all other rearrangements were classified as non-productive. CDR3 was defined by IMGT convention, running from the second conserved V-encoded cysteine to the conserved J-encoded phenylalanine. The earlier analysis of 587 of the donors excluded sequences that lacked an unambiguous match to a single V gene segment. An earlier analysis of approximately 590 of the donors classified V segments as functional when productive rearrangements were above 56.7% and as segregating when the standard deviation between donors was above 5%. A statistical classification framework was developed to diagnose cytomegalovirus status using the catalog of TCR beta chain sequences. A later analysis assigned V and J genes by comparing TCR nucleotide sequences with IMGT/GENE-DB human TR gene sequences. Using the TCRdist pipeline, a later analysis assigned CDR3 sequences along with most-parsimonious VDJ recombination scenarios. A later analysis defined each TCR beta chain by its CDR3 amino acid sequence plus V-gene family, and excluded reads lacking a unique V-gene family. As a way to deal with suspected cross-contamination and a sequencing artifact, a later analysis dropped nearly 600 nucleotide sequences that were highly shared and had low generation probability. A later analysis calculated a clonal expansion index for each public chain from normalized within-repertoire ranks of inferred template counts. In a later analysis, generation probabilities were computed with a VDJ recombination model fitted to out-of-frame rearrangements, and the resulting probabilities were checked against IGoR. A later analysis scored TCR-TCR, TCR-HLA and TCR-CMV co-occurrence with hypergeometric tests, applying a repertoire-size bias correction to TCR pairs. A later analysis estimated false discovery rates by permuting HLA or CMV assignments 20 times. In a later analysis, co-occurring TCRs were grouped with DBSCAN, and TCRdist sequence similarity was added when clustering was performed within HLA-allele-positive subsets. For co-occurrence clustering, repertoires with fewer than 30,000 or more than 120,000 public chains were excluded, along with about five repertoires with anomalous nucleotide sharing. In TCRdb, the immuneACCESS table is reduced to in-frame sequences with V and J assigned. These tables do not hold every clone; where another copy was compared, an unresolved V gene accounts for under half, and the others remain unexplained. From that table come the V and J calls and clone size; the DNA was used to work out D and trimming. Recorded for this sample are fewer than 350,000 clones; around 90% of them occurred a single time. Of the sample, roughly 2% falls within the top ten clones.

The germline V gene (reference sequence) sets CDR1 to LNHDA and CDR2 to SQIVND. V drops 4 bases and J drops 4 bases, leaving 11 bases in between. The CDR3, cysteine through phenylalanine, is 15 amino acids long. Of the read, only the CDR3 DNA is kept; its 45 bases are in frame from base 1. Worth noting for this clone: Its antigen has not been determined. There are no base qualities to consult, and no much larger clone falls within one base.

The cohort consisted of 600 to 750 healthy bone marrow donors. At the time of sampling, every cohort member was nominally healthy, though immune exposures that went unrecorded were likely present. The donor was CMV seronegative and belonged to the group of over 350 seronegative cohort members. Each donor provided a peripheral blood sample, and peripheral blood mononuclear cells were used for TCR beta sequencing. Genomic DNA was extracted from the blood cell samples with the Qiagen DNeasy Blood Extraction Kit. The V and J genes are TRBV19 and TRBJ1-6, and possibly TRBD1, on 6 matching bases. The origin of this receptor is a woman under 30 in good health and CMV-seronegative. The sequencing sample was made of PBMCs. The CDR3 reads CASSTNRDYNSPLHF. DNA sequence: TGTGCCAGTAGTACGAACAGGGATTATAATTCACCCCTCCACTTT.